This TCR beta chain was recorded in a study of neurological immune-mediated disorders. Looking at the study overall: The roughly 35 multiple sclerosis patients comprised about 30 that were relapsing-remitting and 3 that were secondary progressive.

5'RACE generated cDNA with 10-nucleotide random UMIs. Each CDR3 protein gets one entry after TCRdb re-called the 5' RACE reads with MiXCR. The table shows about 55,000 distinct CDR3 sequences, with around 4.4% occurring only once. From germline, CDR1 is MNHEY and CDR2 SMNVEV (reference sequence). Deletions cut 8 bases from V and 4 bases from J, with 13 bases between. The CDR3 extends over 13 amino acids. This clonotype was seen many times. What it binds is unknown. Study-wide results and caveats: Patients with HTLV-1-associated myelopathy had the highest level of TCR clonal expansion, whereas patients with multiple sclerosis had the lowest level, falling beneath the level found in healthy controls. Clinical and MRI features did not associate with the cluster found in multiple sclerosis patients.

The V and J genes are TRBV27 and TRBJ2-3, with TRBD2 as a possible D gene (6 bases). The sequencing input was PBMCs. The TCR was taken from a man aged 45-60 years with multiple sclerosis. Here the CDR3 reads CASSMGGADTQYF. CDR3 nucleotides: TGTGCCAGCTCAATGGGGGGTGCAGATACGCAGTATTTT.